Reported below is one T cell receptor beta chain. These data come from a study of technical replicates of blood from four donors. Per the germline V gene, CDR1 is SGHAT and CDR2 is FQNNGV. The ends were cut back, 4 bases at V and 6 bases at J, with 13 bases in the middle. CDR3 length: 14 amino acids. The protocol was immunoSEQ multiplex PCR, while the TCRdb copy is restricted to in-frame clones and leaves out a portion. The sample holds approximately 69,000 clones, nearly 98% seen once. The receptor was isolated from a human donor in good health. V and J are TRBV11-2 and TRBJ2-4, with D possibly being TRBD1 (6 bases). Sequencing was done on a sample of T cells isolated from PBMCs. CDR3 DNA: TGTGCCAGCAGCTCCCGGGACACCCGAAACATTCAGTACTTC. Its protein product is CASSSRDTRNIQYF.